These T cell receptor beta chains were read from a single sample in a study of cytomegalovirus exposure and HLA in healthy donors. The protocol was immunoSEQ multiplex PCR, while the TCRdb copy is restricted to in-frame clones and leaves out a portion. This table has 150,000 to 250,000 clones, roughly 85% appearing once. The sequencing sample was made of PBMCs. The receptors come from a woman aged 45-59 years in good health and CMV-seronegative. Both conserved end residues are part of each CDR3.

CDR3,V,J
CASSQYRDRVGYGYTF,TRBV28,TRBJ1-2
CASSPRLGISYEQYF,TRBV27,TRBJ2-7
CASSEAGGAGYEQYF,TRBV6-1,TRBJ2-7
CASSPRQATNEKLFF,TRBV7-9,TRBJ1-4
CASGEREGGIYEQYF,TRBV7-2,TRBJ2-7
CASSRVADTQYF,TRBV11-3,TRBJ2-3
CASSQLTGYNEQFF,TRBV4-2,TRBJ2-1
CSAPREGTQYF,TRBV20-1,TRBJ2-3
CASSELAGGHEQYF,TRBV6-4,TRBJ2-7
CASSGTGSVYTGELFF,TRBV5-1,TRBJ2-2
CASSLVLMNEQFF,TRBV7-9,TRBJ2-1
CASYPRDSFLAGHNYEQFF,TRBV28,TRBJ2-1
CASSLSLGSGRGYEQYF,TRBV28,TRBJ2-7
CSVLSVTEAFF,TRBV29-1,TRBJ1-1
CASSATGVSLAKNIQYF,TRBV18,TRBJ2-4
CASSLVGTRSYNEQFF,TRBV11-2,TRBJ2-1
CASSVNRSTNEKLFF,TRBV9,TRBJ1-4
CASSLRPSGRAVPDTQYF,TRBV5-1,TRBJ2-3
CASSEGRSGANVLTF,TRBV9,TRBJ2-6
CASSSGRLPIYGYTF,TRBV5-8,TRBJ1-2
CASSDRGRYEQYF,TRBV18,TRBJ2-7
CASIREGSEAFF,TRBV10-2,TRBJ1-1
CASSGRLATNEKLFF,TRBV25-1,TRBJ1-4
CASQGTSGSRTGELFF,TRBV5-1,TRBJ2-2
CASSRNPGLDTDTQYF,TRBV5-1,TRBJ2-3
CASSLGLSGPRDGYTF,TRBV5-1,TRBJ1-2
CAWSVFSAKSYEQYF,TRBV30,TRBJ2-7
CASSPMVAGVGNTIYF,TRBV18,TRBJ1-3
CASSGQRNYGYTF,TRBV9,TRBJ1-2
CASSLGLAGRVEQFF,TRBV28,TRBJ2-1
CASSEAGIPSTGELFF,TRBV10-1,TRBJ2-2
CASSQSQGAANEKLFF,TRBV4-1,TRBJ1-4
CASSDRTGSVGNTIYF,TRBV6-1,TRBJ1-3
CASRLQGYEQYF,TRBV28,TRBJ2-7
CSADRAYEQFF,TRBV29-1,TRBJ2-1
CASSQERRGWVGRSYSYNEQFF,TRBV4-1,TRBJ2-1
CASSYSTSGAYEQYF,TRBV6-5,TRBJ2-7
CASSLGAGGPVSLDTQYF,TRBV7-2,TRBJ2-3
CATKGADEKLFF,TRBV10-3,TRBJ1-4
CASSLAGLYNEQFF,TRBV5-4,TRBJ2-1
CASRLTQGTEAFF,TRBV7-9,TRBJ1-1
CASSGTSGSRNEQFF,TRBV6-6,TRBJ2-1
CAISESGLAGDEQFF,TRBV10-3,TRBJ2-1
CASSFLSGTNEKLFF,TRBV7-9,TRBJ1-4
CASSPMDRSSGNTIYF,TRBV18,TRBJ1-3
CASTLTGELFF,TRBV19,TRBJ2-2
CASTGALGYGYTF,TRBV6-6,TRBJ1-2